This entry lists 3 T cell receptor beta chains sequenced from one sample in a study of T cell changes during pregnancy in multiple sclerosis. The repertoire was sequenced with immunoSEQ multiplex PCR; TCRdb's copy has only in-frame clones and lacks some. The table lists fewer than 55,000 clones, 70% to 90% of them singletons. Material: CD8+ T cells from peripheral blood mononuclear cells, obtained after pregnancy. Receptors were obtained from a female donor in good health, enrolled as a control in a pregnancy study.

The rearrangement uses TRBV6-1 and TRBJ2-3, with D possibly TRBD1 on 5 matching bases. This CDR3 comprises 15 residues. Germline V gene data show CDR1 as MNHNS and CDR2 as SASEGT. V shed 0 bases and J shed 0 bases, with 7 bases lying between them. CDR3 in DNA: TGTGCCAGCAGTGAAGCGACAGTGAGCACAGATACGCAGTATTTT. As protein: CASSEATVSTDTQYF.

J is TRBJ1-5 and V is TRBV4-3; no clear D. Germline CDR1 and CDR2: LGHNA and YSLEER. Between the trimmed V and J ends, which lost 0 bases and 3 bases, there was a span of 9 bases. The CDR3 totals 15 residues. CDR3 in amino acids: CASSQDWADNQPQHF. DNA for the CDR3: TGCGCCAGCAGCCAAGATTGGGCAGACAATCAGCCCCAGCATTTT.

The chain has TRBV7-9 and TRBJ2-1; D is unresolved. This CDR3 contains 14 residues. V shed 1 base and J shed 2 bases, with 6 bases lying between them. CDR1 is SEHNR, CDR2 FQNEAQ, per germline (reference sequence). CDR3 in DNA: TGTGCCAGCAGCTTAGTCCTTCCCTACAATGAGCAGTTCTTC. Encoded protein: CASSLVLPYNEQFF.